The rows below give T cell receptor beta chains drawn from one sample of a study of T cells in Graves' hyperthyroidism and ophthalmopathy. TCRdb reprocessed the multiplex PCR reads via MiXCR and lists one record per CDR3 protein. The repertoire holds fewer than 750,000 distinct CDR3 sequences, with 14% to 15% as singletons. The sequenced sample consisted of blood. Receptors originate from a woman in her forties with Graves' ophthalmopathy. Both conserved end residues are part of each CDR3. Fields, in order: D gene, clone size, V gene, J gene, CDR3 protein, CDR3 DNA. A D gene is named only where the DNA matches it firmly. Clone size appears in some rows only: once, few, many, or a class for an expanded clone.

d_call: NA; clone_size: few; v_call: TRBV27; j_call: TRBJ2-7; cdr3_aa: CASSPQGLRRGEQYF; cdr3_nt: TGTGCCAGCAGTCCCCAGGGGTTAAGACGCGGCGAGCAGTACTTC
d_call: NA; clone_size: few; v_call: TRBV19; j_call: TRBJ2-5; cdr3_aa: CASRPGVSETQYF; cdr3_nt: TGTGCCAGTAGACCCGGGGTTTCGGAGACCCAGTACTTC
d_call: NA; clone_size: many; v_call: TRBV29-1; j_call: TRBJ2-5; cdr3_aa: CSVPWLTVKLRVKETQYF; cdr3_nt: TGCAGCGTCCCTTGGTTGACAGTAAAATTAAGAGTCAAAGAGACCCAGTACTTC
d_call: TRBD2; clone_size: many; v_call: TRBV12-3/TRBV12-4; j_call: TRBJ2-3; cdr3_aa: CASSLAVGDTQYF; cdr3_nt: TGTGCCAGCAGCCTAGCGGTAGGAGATACGCAGTATTTT
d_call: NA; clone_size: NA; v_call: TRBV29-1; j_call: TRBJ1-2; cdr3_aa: CSVEDPGLLGYTF; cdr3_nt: TGCAGCGTTGAAGATCCGGGCCTTCTTGGCTACACCTTC
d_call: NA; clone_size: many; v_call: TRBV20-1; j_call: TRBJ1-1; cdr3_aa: CSATDYTGRVTEAFF; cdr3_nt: TGCAGTGCCACCGATTATACAGGGAGAGTCACTGAAGCTTTCTTT
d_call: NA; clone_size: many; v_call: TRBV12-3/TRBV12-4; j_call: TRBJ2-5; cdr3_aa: CASSRRGGIQETQYF; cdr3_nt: TGTGCCAGCAGTCGCCGCGGAGGAATCCAAGAGACCCAGTACTTC
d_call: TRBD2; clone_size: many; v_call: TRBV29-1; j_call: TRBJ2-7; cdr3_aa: CSVVWTSGSSSYEQYF; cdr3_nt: TGCAGCGTTGTATGGACTAGCGGGTCTAGCTCCTACGAGCAGTACTTC
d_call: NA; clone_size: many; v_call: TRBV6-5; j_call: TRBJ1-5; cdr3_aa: CASSYLDQPQHF; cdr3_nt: TGTGCCAGCAGTTACCTGGATCAGCCCCAGCATTTT
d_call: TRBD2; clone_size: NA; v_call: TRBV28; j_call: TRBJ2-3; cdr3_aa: CATSGIKSQYF; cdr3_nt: TGTGCCACCAGCGGGATCAAATCGCAGTATTTT
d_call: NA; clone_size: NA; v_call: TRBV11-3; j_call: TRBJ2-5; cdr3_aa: CASSLLRMRRQQETQYF; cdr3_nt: TGTGCCAGCAGCTTATTACGGATGAGGCGACAACAAGAGACCCAGTACTTC
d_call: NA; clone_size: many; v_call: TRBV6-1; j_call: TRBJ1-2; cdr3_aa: CASRQGLNYGYTF; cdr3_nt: TGTGCCAGCAGGCAGGGACTTAACTATGGCTACACCTTC
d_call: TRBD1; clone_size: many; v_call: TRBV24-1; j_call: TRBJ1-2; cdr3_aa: CATSALDRGVYGYTF; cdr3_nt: TGTGCCACCAGTGCTCTTGACAGGGGGGTCTATGGCTACACCTTC
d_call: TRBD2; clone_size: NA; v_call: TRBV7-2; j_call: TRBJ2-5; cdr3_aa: CAVLQTGTRGETQYF; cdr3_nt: TGTGCCGTCCTACAGACCGGGACTAGGGGGGAGACCCAGTACTTC
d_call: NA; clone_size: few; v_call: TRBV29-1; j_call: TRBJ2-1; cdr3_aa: CSVEVGLNPSYNEQFF; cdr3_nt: TGCAGCGTTGAGGTGGGACTGAATCCCTCCTACAATGAGCAGTTCTTC
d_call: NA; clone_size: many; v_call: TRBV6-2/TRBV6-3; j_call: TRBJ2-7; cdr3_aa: CASRDSTAEQYF; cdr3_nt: TGTGCCAGCAGGGACTCCACGGCCGAGCAGTACTTC
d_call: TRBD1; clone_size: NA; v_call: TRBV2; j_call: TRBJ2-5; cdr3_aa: CASSRYRGPETQYF; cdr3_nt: TGTGCCAGCAGTAGATACAGGGGCCCGGAGACCCAGTACTTC
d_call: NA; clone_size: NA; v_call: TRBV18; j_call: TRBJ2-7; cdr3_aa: CASSHRDAAYEQYF; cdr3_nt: TGTGCCAGCTCTCACCGGGATGCCGCCTACGAGCAGTACTTC
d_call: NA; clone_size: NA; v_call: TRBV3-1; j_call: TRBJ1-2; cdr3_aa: CASSRRLSYTF; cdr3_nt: TGTGCCAGCAGCAGAAGGTTGAGCTACACCTTC
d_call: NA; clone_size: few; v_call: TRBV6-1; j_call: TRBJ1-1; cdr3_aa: CASIKSYQEAFF; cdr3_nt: TGTGCCAGCATAAAGTCGTACCAGGAAGCTTTCTTT
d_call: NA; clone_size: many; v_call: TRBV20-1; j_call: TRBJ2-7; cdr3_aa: CSAPVDSYEQYF; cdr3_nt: TGCAGTGCTCCCGTGGACTCCTACGAGCAGTACTTC
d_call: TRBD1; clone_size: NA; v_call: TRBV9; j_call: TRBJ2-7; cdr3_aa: CASSAQTGGREQYF; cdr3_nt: TGTGCCAGCAGCGCCCAGACAGGGGGTAGGGAGCAGTACTTC
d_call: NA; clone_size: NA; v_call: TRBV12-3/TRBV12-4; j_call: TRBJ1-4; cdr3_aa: CASSPRDGEKLFF; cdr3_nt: TGTGCCAGCAGCCCCCGGGACGGCGAAAAACTGTTTTTT
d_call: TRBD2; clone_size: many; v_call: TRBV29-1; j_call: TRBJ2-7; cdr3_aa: CSVGEGYEQYF; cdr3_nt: TGCAGCGTTGGGGAGGGCTACGAGCAGTACTTC
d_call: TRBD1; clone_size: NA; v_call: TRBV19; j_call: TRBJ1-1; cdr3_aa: CASRRQGSYMNTEAFF; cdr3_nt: TGTGCCAGTCGGAGACAGGGCTCCTACATGAACACTGAAGCTTTCTTT
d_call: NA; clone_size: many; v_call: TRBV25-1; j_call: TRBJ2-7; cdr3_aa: CASSESAGRYYEQYF; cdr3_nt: TGTGCCAGCAGTGAATCGGCGGGAAGGTACTACGAGCAGTACTTC
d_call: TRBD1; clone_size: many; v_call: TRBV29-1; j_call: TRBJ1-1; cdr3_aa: CSSTRQGSLNTEAFF; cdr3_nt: TGCAGCTCGACTCGACAGGGGTCCTTGAACACTGAAGCTTTCTTT
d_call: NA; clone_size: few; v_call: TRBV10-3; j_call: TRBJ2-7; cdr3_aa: CAISEGGDLSYEQYF; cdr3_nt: TGTGCCATCAGTGAAGGCGGAGATCTTTCCTACGAGCAGTACTTC
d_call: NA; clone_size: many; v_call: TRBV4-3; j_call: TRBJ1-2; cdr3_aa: CASSQVTGNYGYTF; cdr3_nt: TGCGCCAGCAGCCAGGTTACCGGGAACTATGGCTACACCTTC
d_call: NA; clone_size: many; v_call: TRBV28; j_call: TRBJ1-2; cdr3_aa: CASSPTDDSAHYGYTF; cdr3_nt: TGTGCCAGCAGTCCGACCGATGATTCGGCCCACTATGGCTACACCTTC
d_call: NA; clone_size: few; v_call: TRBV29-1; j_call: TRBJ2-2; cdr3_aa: CSVEKGSTGELFF; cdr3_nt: TGCAGCGTTGAAAAGGGGTCCACCGGGGAGCTGTTTTTT
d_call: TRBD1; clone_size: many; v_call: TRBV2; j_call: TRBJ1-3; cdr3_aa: CASGTGVLGNTIHF; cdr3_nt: TGTGCCAGCGGGACAGGGGTCCTTGGAAACACCATACATTTT
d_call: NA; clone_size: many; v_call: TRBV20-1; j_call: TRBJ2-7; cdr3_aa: CSASRGDEQYF; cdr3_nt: TGCAGTGCAAGCAGAGGGGACGAGCAGTACTTC
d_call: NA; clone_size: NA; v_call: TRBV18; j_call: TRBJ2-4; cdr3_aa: CASSPLNIQYF; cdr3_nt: TGTGCCAGCTCCCCCTTAAACATTCAGTACTTC
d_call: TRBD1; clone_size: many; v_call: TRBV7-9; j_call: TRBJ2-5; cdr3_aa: CASSFTGTGGETQYF; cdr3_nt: TGTGCCAGCAGCTTCACCGGGACAGGGGGAGAGACCCAGTACTTC
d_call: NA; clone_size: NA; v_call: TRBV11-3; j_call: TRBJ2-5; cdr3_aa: CASSPDTTDRETQYF; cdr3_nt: TGTGCCAGCAGCCCCGATACGACAGACCGAGAGACCCAATACTTC